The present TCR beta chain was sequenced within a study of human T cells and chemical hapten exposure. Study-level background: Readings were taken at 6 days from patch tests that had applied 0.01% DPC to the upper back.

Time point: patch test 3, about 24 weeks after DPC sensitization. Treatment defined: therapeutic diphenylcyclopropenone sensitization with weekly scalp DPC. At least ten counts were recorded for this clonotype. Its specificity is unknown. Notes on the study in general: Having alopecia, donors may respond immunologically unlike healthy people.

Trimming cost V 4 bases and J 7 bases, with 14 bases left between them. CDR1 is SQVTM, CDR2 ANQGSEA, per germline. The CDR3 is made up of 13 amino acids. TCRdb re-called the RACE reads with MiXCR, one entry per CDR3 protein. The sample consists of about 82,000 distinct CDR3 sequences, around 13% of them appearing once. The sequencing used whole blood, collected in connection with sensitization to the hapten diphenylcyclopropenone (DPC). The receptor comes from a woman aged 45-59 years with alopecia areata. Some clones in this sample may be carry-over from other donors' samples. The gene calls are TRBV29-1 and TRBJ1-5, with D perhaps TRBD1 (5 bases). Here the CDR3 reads CSVGWGGNQPQHF. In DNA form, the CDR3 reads TGCAGCGTTGGTTGGGGGGGGAACCAGCCCCAGCATTTT. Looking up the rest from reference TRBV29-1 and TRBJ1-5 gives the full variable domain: SAVISQKPSRDICQRGTSLTIQCQVDSQVTMMFWYRQQPGQSLTLIATANQGSEATYESGFVIDKFPISRPNLTFSTLTVSNMSPEDSSIYLCSVGWGGNQPQHFGDGTRLSIL.